This T cell receptor beta chain was captured in a study of OX40 agonist ivuxolimab in advanced cancers. Profiling relied on immunoSEQ multiplex PCR, and the TCRdb table lists in-frame clones only, not all of them. Of about 99,000 clones listed, roughly 95% are singletons. This CDR3 has 15 amino acids. Germline V gene sequence: CDR1 GTSNPN, CDR2 SVGIG (reference sequence). Trimming removed 4 bases from V and 2 bases from J; junction bases left unmatched: 4. The chain recombines TRBV30 with TRBJ2-2; TRBD2 aligns across 10 bases. This TCR derives from an adult with an advanced solid tumor such as melanoma, head and neck, liver or kidney cancer. The starting material was CD4+ or CD8+ T cells sorted from blood, obtained in a trial of the OX40 agonist ivuxolimab. The CDR3 loop is CAWNLAGANTGELFF. CDR3 in DNA: TGTGCCTGGAATCTAGCGGGGGCCAACACCGGGGAGCTGTTTTTT.